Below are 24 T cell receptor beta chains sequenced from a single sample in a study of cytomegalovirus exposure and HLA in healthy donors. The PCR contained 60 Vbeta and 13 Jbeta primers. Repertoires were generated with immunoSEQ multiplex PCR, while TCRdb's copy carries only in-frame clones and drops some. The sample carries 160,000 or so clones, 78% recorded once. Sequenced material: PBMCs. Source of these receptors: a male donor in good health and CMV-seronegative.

CDR3 residues: CASSSTGWGYTF. CDR3 bases: TGTGCCAGCAGCTCGACAGGGTGGGGCTACACCTTC. The chain has TRBV5-6 and TRBJ1-2, with 7 bases fitting TRBD1. V was clipped by 3 bases and J by 8 bases; unmatched bases: 4. This CDR3 region has 12 residues. Germline V gives CDR1 SGHDT, CDR2 YYEEEE.

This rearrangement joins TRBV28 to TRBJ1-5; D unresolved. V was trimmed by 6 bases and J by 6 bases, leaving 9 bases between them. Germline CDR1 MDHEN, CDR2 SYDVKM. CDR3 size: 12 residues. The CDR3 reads CASSLPGQPQHF. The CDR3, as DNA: TGTGCCAGCAGCTTACCGGGTCAGCCCCAGCATTTT.

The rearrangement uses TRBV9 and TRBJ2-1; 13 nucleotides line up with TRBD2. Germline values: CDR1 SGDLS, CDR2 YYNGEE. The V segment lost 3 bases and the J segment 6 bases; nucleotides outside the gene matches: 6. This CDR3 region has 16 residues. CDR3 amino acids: CASSGGLAGAPNEQFF. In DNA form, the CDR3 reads TGTGCCAGCAGCGGCGGACTAGCGGGGGCCCCCAATGAGCAGTTCTTC.

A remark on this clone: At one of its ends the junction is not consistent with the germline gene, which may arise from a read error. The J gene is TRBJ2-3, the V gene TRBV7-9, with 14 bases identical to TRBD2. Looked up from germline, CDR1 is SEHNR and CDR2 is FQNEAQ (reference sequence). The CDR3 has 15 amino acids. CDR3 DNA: TGTTCCAGCAGCTTAGACGGGACTAGCGGGGGTACGCAGTATTTT. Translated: CSSSLDGTSGGTQYF.

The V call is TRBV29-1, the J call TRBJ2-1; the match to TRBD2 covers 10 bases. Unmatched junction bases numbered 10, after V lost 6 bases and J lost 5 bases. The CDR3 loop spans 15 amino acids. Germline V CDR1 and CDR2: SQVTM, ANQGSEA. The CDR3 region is CSVGYPSGGNNEQFF. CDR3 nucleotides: TGCAGCGTGGGGTACCCTAGCGGGGGAAACAATGAGCAGTTCTTC.

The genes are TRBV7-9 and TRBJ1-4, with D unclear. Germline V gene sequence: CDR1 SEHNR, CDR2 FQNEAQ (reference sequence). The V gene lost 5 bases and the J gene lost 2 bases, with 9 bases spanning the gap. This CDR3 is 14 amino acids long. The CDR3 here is CASSEDRTNEKLFF. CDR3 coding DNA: TGTGCCAGCAGCGAGGATCGGACTAATGAAAAACTGTTTTTT.

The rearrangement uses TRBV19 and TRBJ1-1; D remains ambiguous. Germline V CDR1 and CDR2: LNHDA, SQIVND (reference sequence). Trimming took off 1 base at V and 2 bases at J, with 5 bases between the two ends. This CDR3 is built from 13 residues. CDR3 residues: CASSIAENTEAFF. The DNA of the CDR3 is TGTGCCAGTAGTATAGCAGAAAACACTGAAGCTTTCTTT.

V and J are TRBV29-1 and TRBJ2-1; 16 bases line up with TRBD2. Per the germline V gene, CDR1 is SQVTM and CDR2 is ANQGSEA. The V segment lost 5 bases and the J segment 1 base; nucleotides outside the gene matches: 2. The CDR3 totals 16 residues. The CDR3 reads CSVMGLAGGSYNEQFF. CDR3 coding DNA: TGCAGCGTTATGGGACTAGCGGGAGGGTCCTACAATGAGCAGTTCTTC.

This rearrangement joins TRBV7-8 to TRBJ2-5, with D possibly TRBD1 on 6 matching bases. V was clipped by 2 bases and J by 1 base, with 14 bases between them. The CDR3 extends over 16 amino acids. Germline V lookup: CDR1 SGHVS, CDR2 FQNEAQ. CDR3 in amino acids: CASSLSLGQRQETQYF. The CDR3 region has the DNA TGTGCCAGCAGCTTATCACTAGGACAGCGCCAAGAGACCCAGTACTTC.

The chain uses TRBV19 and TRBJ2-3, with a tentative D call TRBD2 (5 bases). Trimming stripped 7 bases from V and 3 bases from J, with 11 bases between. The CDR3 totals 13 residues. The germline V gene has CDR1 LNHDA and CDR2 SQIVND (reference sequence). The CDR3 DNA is TGTGCCAGTACCGGGGAAAGGACAGATACGCAGTATTTT. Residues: CASTGERTDTQYF. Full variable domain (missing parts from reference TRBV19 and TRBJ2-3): DGGITQSPKYLFRKEGQNVTLSCEQNLNHDAMYWYRQDPGQGLRLIYYSQIVNDFQKGDIAEGYSVSREKKESFPLTVTSAQKNPTAFYLCASTGERTDTQYFGPGTRLTVL.

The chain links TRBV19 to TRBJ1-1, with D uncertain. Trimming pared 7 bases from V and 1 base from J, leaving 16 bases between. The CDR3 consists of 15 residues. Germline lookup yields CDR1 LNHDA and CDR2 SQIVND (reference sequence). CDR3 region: CASTLARRPNTEAFF. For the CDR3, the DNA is TGTGCCAGTACCCTCGCGCGCAGGCCGAACACTGAAGCTTTCTTT.

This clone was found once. CDR3 protein: CASSYSPQFNEKLFF. CDR3 DNA sequence: TGTGCCAGCAGTTACTCTCCCCAGTTTAATGAAAAACTGTTTTTT. The chain recombines TRBV6-5 with TRBJ1-4; D gene unclear. CDR3 length equals 15 residues. V lost 0 bases and J lost 4, with 9 bases in between. In germline, CDR1 is MNHEY, CDR2 SVGAGI.

The CDR3 reads CASIRLAGHNEQFF. Written as DNA, the CDR3 is TGTGCCAGCATTCGACTAGCGGGGCACAATGAGCAGTTCTTC. This chain uses TRBV6-1 with TRBJ2-1, with 11 bases that match TRBD2. The trim removed 7 bases at V and 5 bases at J, leaving 4 bases unmatched. Germline V gene data show CDR1 as MNHNS and CDR2 as SASEGT. The CDR3 spans 14 residues.

The CDR3 region is CASSLGHQQPQHF. DNA for the CDR3: TGTGCCAGCTCCCTGGGACACCAGCAGCCCCAGCATTTT. The chain combines TRBV18 with TRBJ1-5; tentatively, D is TRBD1 (6 bases). V lost 6 bases to trimming and J lost 7 bases, with 13 bases between them. Germline V gene data show CDR1 as KGHSH and CDR2 as LQKENI. The CDR3 has 13 amino acids.

As DNA, the CDR3 is TGCGCCAGCAGACCGGACATAGGCATTCAGTACTTC. Its protein product is CASRPDIGIQYF. V is TRBV5-1 and J is TRBJ2-4, with D perhaps matching TRBD1 (5 bases). The ends were cut back, 5 bases at V and 9 bases at J, with 12 bases in the middle. Germline values: CDR1 SGHRS, CDR2 YFSETQ. This CDR3 contains 12 residues.

DNA for the CDR3: TGTGCCATCAGTGAGTCGAGTACGAGGGAGGGGAGCACAGATACGCAGTATTTT. It translates to CAISESSTREGSTDTQYF. The chain uses TRBV10-3 and TRBJ2-3, with 7 bases identical to TRBD2. The CDR3 consists of 18 residues. Germline values: CDR1 ENHRY, CDR2 SYGVKD. The V segment lost 0 bases and the J segment 0 bases; nucleotides outside the gene matches: 9.

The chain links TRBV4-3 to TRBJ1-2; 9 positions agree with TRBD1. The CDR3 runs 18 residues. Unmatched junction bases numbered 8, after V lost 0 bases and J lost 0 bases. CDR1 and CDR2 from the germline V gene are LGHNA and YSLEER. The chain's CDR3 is CASSQEWGQGGANYGYTF. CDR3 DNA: TGCGCCAGCAGCCAAGAATGGGGACAGGGAGGTGCTAACTATGGCTACACCTTC.

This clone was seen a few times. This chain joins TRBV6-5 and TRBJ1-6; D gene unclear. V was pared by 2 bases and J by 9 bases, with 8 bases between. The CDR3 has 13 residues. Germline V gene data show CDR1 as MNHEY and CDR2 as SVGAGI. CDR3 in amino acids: CASSYERFSPLHF. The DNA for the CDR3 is TGTGCCAGCAGTTACGAGCGATTTTCACCCCTCCACTTT.

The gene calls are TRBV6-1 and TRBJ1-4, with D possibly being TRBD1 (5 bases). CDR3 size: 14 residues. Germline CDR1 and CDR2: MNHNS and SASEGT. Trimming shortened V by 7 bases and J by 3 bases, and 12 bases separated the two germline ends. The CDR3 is CASIPGTANEKLFF. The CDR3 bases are TGTGCCAGCATACCCGGGACTGCTAATGAAAAACTGTTTTTT.

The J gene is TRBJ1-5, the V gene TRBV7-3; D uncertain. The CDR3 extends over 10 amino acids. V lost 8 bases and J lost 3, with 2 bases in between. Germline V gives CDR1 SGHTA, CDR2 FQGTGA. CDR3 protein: CASHNQPQHF. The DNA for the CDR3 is TGTGCCAGCCACAATCAGCCCCAGCATTTT.

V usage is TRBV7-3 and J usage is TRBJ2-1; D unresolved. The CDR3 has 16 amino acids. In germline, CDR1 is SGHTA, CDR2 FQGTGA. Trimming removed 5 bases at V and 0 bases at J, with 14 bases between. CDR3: CASSPLGSSSYNEQFF. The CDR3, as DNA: TGTGCCAGCAGCCCATTGGGTAGCAGCTCCTACAATGAGCAGTTCTTC. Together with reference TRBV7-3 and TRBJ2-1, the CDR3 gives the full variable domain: GAGVSQTPSNKVTEKGKYVELRCDPISGHTALYWYRQSLGQGPEFLIYFQGTGAADDSGLPNDRFFAVRPEGSVSTLKIQRTERGDSAVYLCASSPLGSSSYNEQFFGPGTRLTVL.

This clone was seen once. The CDR3 region has the DNA TGTGCCATCAGTCCCGACAGGGGCAATCAGCCCCAGCATTTT. It translates to CAISPDRGNQPQHF. The chain uses TRBV10-3 and TRBJ1-5, with 7 bases matching TRBD1. The length of the CDR3 is 14 residues. Germline assignment: CDR1 ENHRY and CDR2 SYGVKD. The V gene end was trimmed by 5 bases and the J gene end by 2 bases; junction bases not matched to a gene: 3.

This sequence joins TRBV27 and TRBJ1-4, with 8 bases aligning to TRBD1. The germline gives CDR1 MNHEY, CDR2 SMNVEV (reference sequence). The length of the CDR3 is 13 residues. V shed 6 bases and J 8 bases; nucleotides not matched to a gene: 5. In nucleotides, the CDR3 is TGTGCCAGCAGCGGACAGGGAGGGGAAAAACTGTTTTTT. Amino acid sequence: CASSGQGGEKLFF.

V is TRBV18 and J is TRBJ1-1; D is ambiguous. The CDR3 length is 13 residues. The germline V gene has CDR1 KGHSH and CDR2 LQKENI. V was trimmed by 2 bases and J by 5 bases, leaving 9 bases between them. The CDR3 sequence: CASSPSTTTEAFF. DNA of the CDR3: TGTGCCAGCTCACCATCAACTACAACTGAAGCTTTCTTT.